This T cell receptor (beta chain) was sequenced in a study of OX40 agonist ivuxolimab in advanced cancers. Trimming took off 6 bases at V and 1 base at J, with 13 bases between the two ends. Germline V gene sequence: CDR1 MDHEN, CDR2 SYDVKM. CDR3 length: 14 residues. This table comes from immunoSEQ multiplex PCR, and its TCRdb copy is limited to in-frame clones, with some not included. The sample yields over 70,000 clones, about 93% seen once. Findings and limits, study-wide: Among T cells, CD8+ cells averaged more expanded clones than CD4+ cells.

Autoimmune disease history or systemic immunosuppression meant exclusion. This clone was picked up one time. The antigen is undetermined. The receptor comes from an adult with an advanced solid tumor such as melanoma, head and neck, liver or kidney cancer. Sequences were derived from CD4+ or CD8+ T cells sorted from blood, sampled in a trial of the OX40 agonist ivuxolimab. V gene TRBV28 combines with J gene TRBJ2-7; D perhaps matches TRBD2 (6 bases). The CDR3 spells CASSPWGDSYEQYF. The CDR3 DNA is TGTGCCAGCAGCCCCTGGGGGGATTCCTACGAGCAGTACTTC.